The sequence of this TCR beta chain was determined in a study of blood T cell repertoires in COVID-19. About the study: PBMCs, B-cell-depleted T cells, or T cells provided the cDNA or gDNA that made up the material.

Membership in each cohort depended on participant-reported clinical history. This clone has only one observation. The ends lost 4 bases at V and 8 bases at J; junction bases unmatched: 9. The V gene's germline CDR1 is SGDLS and CDR2 YYNGEE. The CDR3 runs 14 residues. TCRdb's copy holds only in-frame clones and misses some; the assay was immunoSEQ multiplex PCR. The table includes about 260,000 clones, around 90% detected once. The chain employs TRBV9 and TRBJ1-2; 9 bases map to TRBD1. This receptor was obtained from a woman in her thirties or forties who had been exposed to COVID-19. The source material was PBMCs or T cells enriched from blood (not recorded which). The CDR3: CASSPGTGKDGYTF. CDR3 in DNA: TGTGCCAGCAGCCCGGGGACAGGGAAGGACGGCTACACCTTC.